The 4 T cell receptor beta chains below were found in one sample sequenced in a study of T cell responses to AZD1222 COVID-19 vaccine. The repertoire was sequenced with immunoSEQ multiplex PCR; TCRdb's copy has only in-frame clones and lacks some. The sample holds roughly 80,000 clones, 90% seen once. The specimen was peripheral blood, collected on day 0 of AZD1222 vaccination. Receptor source: an adult in good health.

In its sample, this clone was seen once. The chain uses TRBV9 and TRBJ1-2, with 10 nucleotides matching TRBD1. Germline CDR1 is SGDLS and CDR2 is YYNGEE. The CDR3 runs to 19 residues. V dropped 3 bases and J dropped 8; count of bases not matched to a gene: 22. The CDR3 sequence: CASSAQRAHVRDRGRGYTF. DNA for the CDR3: TGTGCCAGCAGCGCCCAGCGGGCACATGTTCGGGACAGGGGTCGGGGCTACACCTTC.

J is TRBJ1-1 and V is TRBV20-1; D is perhaps TRBD1 (6 bases). From germline, CDR1 is DFQATT and CDR2 SNEGSKA (reference sequence). The CDR3 is 11 residues long. With 7 bases removed from V and 3 bases from J, the gap between germline ends came to 9 bases. The CDR3 loop is CSGEGDTEAFF. CDR3 DNA: TGCAGTGGAGAGGGGGACACTGAAGCTTTCTTT.

The table lists this clone with a count of one. The chain uses TRBV7-9 and TRBJ1-1, with TRBD1 identical over 9 bases. J gave up 11 bases and V 1 base, and 5 bases lay outside the gene matches. This CDR3 spans 13 amino acids. Germline assignment: CDR1 SEHNR and CDR2 FQNEAQ (reference sequence). The CDR3 loop reads CASSLGGQGRAFF. Here the CDR3 DNA reads TGTGCCAGCAGCTTAGGGGGACAGGGTCGGGCTTTCTTT.

CDR3 in DNA: TGTGCCAGCAGCCATCACACTCCCGACAGAAGACCTGAGCAGTACTTC. Translation gives CASSHHTPDRRPEQYF. The V call is TRBV16, the J call TRBJ2-7, with a weak D call TRBD1 (5 bases). The CDR3 length is 16 residues. CDR1 KGHSY and CDR2 FQNENV come from the germline V gene. The germline V and J ends were trimmed by 3 bases and 7 bases, with 22 bases remaining between them.